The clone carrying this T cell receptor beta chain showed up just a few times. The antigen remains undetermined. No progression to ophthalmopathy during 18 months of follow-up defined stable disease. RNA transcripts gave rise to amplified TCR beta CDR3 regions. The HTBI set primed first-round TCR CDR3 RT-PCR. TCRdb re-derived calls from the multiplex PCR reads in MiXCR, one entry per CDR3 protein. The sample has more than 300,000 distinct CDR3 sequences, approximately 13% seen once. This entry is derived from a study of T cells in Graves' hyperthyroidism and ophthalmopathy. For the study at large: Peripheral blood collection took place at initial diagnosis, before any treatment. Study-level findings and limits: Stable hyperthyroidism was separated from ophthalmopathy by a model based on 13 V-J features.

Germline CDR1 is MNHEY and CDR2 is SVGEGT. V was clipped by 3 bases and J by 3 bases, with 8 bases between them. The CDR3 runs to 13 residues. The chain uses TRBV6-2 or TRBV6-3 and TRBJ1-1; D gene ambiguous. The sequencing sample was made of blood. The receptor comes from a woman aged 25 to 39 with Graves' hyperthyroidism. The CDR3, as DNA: TGTGCCAGCAGTTATTACAGAGACACTGAAGCTTTCTTT. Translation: CASSYYRDTEAFF.